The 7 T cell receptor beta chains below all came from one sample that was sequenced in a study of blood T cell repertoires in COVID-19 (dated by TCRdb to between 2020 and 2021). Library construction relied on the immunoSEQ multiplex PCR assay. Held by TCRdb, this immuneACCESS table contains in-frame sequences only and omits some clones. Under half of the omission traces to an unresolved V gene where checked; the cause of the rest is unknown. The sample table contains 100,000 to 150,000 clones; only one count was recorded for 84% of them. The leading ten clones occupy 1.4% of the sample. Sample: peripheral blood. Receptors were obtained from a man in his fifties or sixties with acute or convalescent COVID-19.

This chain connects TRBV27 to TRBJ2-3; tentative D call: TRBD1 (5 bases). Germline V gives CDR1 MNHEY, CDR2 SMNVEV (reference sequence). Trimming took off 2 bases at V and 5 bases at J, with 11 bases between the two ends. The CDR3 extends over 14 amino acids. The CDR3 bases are TGTGCCAGCAGTTTAAAGGGGTACCTAGATACGCAGTATTTT. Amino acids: CASSLKGYLDTQYF.

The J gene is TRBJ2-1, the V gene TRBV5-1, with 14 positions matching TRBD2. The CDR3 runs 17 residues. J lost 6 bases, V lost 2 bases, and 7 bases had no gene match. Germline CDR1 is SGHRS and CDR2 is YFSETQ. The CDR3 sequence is CASSFGTSGSVGNEQFF. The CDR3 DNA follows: TGCGCCAGCAGCTTTGGGACTAGCGGGAGTGTTGGCAATGAGCAGTTCTTC.

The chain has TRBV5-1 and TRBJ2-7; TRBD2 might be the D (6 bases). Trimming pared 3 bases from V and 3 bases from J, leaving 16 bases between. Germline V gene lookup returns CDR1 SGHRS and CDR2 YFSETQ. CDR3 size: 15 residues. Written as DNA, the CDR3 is TGCGCCAGCAGCTCCCCCGGGACTTACGGCTACGAGCAGTACTTC. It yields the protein CASSSPGTYGYEQYF. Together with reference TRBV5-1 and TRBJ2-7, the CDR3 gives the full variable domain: KAGVTQTPRYLIKTRGQQVTLSCSPISGHRSVSWYQQTPGQGLQFLFEYFSETQRNKGNFPGRFSGRQFSNSRSEMNVSTLELGDSALYLCASSSPGTYGYEQYFGPGTRLTVT.

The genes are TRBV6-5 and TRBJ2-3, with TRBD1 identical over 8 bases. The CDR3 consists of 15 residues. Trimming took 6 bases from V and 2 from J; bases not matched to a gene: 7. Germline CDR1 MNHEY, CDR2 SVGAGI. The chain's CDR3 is CASRPPGQDTDTQYF. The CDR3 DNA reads TGTGCCAGCAGACCACCGGGACAGGACACAGATACGCAGTATTTT.

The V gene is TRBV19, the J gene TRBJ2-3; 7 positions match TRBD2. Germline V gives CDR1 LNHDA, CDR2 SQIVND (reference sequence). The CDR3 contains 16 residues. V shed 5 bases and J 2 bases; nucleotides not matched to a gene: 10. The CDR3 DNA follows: TGTGCCAGTAGTCCGCTCCCAGCGGGAACCACAGATACGCAGTATTTT. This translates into CASSPLPAGTTDTQYF. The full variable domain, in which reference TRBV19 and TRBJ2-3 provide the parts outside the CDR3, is DGGITQSPKYLFRKEGQNVTLSCEQNLNHDAMYWYRQDPGQGLRLIYYSQIVNDFQKGDIAEGYSVSREKKESFPLTVTSAQKNPTAFYLCASSPLPAGTTDTQYFGPGTRLTVL.

Written as DNA, the CDR3 is TGTGCCAGCAGCCCGGGTGGAGGGTTTGGCTACACCTTC. Amino acids: CASSPGGGFGYTF. V is TRBV4-2 and J is TRBJ1-2; D is ambiguous. V lost 4 bases to trimming and J lost 7 bases, with 13 bases between them. The CDR3 length is 13 residues. Germline V gene lookup returns CDR1 LGHNA and CDR2 YNFKEQ.

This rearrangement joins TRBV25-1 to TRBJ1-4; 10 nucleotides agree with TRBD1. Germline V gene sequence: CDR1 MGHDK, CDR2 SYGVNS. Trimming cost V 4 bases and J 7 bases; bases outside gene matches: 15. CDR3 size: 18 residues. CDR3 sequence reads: CASSAPGQGLGVSEKLFF. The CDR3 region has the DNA TGTGCCAGCAGTGCCCCGGGACAGGGGTTGGGGGTTAGTGAAAAACTGTTTTTT.